The 24 T cell receptor beta chains below were found in one sample sequenced in a study of T cells in Graves' hyperthyroidism and ophthalmopathy. Amplified TCR beta CDR3 regions came from RNA transcripts. The HTBI primer set drove a first-round RT-PCR of the TCR CDR3. MiXCR, applied by TCRdb to the multiplex PCR reads, yields one record per CDR3 protein. The sample lists more than 300,000 distinct CDR3 sequences; about a fifth were seen once. Sequencing was performed on blood. The receptors here all came from a man aged 18 to 30 with Graves' ophthalmopathy.

Ten or more counts support this clonotype. This rearrangement joins TRBV11-1 to TRBJ2-7, with D perhaps matching TRBD1 or TRBD2 (6 bases each). The CDR3 is 14 amino acids. The ends were cut back, 5 bases at V and 5 bases at J, with 16 bases in the middle. Germline CDR1 SGHAT, CDR2 FQDESV (reference sequence). The CDR3 loop reads CASSPTGARNEQYF. The DNA of the CDR3 is TGTGCCAGCAGCCCCACGGGGGCGAGGAACGAGCAGTACTTC. Variable domain in full (rest from reference TRBV11-1 and TRBJ2-7): EAEVAQSPRYKITEKSQAVAFWCDPISGHATLYWYRQILGQGPELLVQFQDESVVDDSQLPKDRFSAERLKGVDSTLKIQPAELGDSAMYLCASSPTGARNEQYFGPGTRLTVT.

Ten or more counts support this clonotype. Written as DNA, the CDR3 is TGTGCCAGCAGCCCGGACCCTAACTATGGCTACACCTTC. It yields the protein CASSPDPNYGYTF. V is TRBV7-2 and J is TRBJ1-2, with D unresolved. The CDR3 extends over 13 amino acids. Trimming cost V 5 bases and J 0 bases, with 7 bases left between them. Germline values: CDR1 SGHTA, CDR2 FQGNSA.

Ten or more counts support this clonotype. The CDR3 spells CASRETGGAEAFF. The CDR3 DNA reads TGTGCCAGCAGAGAAACAGGGGGCGCTGAAGCTTTCTTT. This chain links TRBV28 with TRBJ1-1; 9 positions match TRBD1. From germline, CDR1 is MDHEN and CDR2 SYDVKM. With 6 bases clipped from V and 6 bases from J, the junction kept 5 bases outside the gene matches. The CDR3 length is 13 residues.

This clonotype was seen at least ten times. The gene calls are TRBV27 and TRBJ2-7; 8 positions agree with TRBD1. The CDR3 is made up of 15 amino acids. Trimming took 3 bases from V and 1 from J; bases not matched to a gene: 5. The germline gives CDR1 MNHEY, CDR2 SMNVEV (reference sequence). CDR3 region: CASSLLGQGSYEQYF. DNA for the CDR3: TGTGCCAGCAGTTTGTTAGGACAGGGTTCCTACGAGCAGTACTTC.

This clonotype was counted at least ten times. The gene calls are TRBV12-3 or TRBV12-4 and TRBJ2-3; the D call may be TRBD1 or TRBD2 (5 bases each). The CDR3 runs to 15 residues. V lost 3 bases to trimming and J lost 2 bases, with 12 bases between them. CDR3 nucleotides: TGTGCCAGCAGTTTGGGACCTCAACCCACAGATACGCAGTATTTT. This sequence encodes CASSLGPQPTDTQYF.

This clonotype was found many times. The chain links TRBV11-1 to TRBJ1-1; no definite D call. The CDR3 covers 13 residues. With 6 bases removed from V and 2 bases from J, the gap between germline ends came to 10 bases. In germline, CDR1 is SGHAT, CDR2 FQDESV (reference sequence). The CDR3 bases are TGTGCCAGCAGTCGAAGATTTAACACTGAAGCTTTCTTT. It encodes CASSRRFNTEAFF. The full variable domain, with the rest looked up from reference TRBV11-1 and TRBJ1-1, is EAEVAQSPRYKITEKSQAVAFWCDPISGHATLYWYRQILGQGPELLVQFQDESVVDDSQLPKDRFSAERLKGVDSTLKIQPAELGDSAMYLCASSRRFNTEAFFGQGTRLTVV.

This clonotype has only a few counts. This sequence joins TRBV5-6 and TRBJ2-7; D unresolved. The CDR3 has 12 amino acids. The V end lost 4 bases, the J end lost 3 bases, and 8 bases lay between the germline ends. Germline CDR1 reads SGHDT; CDR2 reads YYEEEE. The CDR3, as DNA: TGTGCCAGCAGCGCCTACGACTACGAGCAGTACTTC. Translated: CASSAYDYEQYF.

This clonotype appeared a few times. The V and J genes are TRBV20-1 and TRBJ1-1; weak D call: TRBD1 (6 bases). Deletions cut 6 bases from V and 0 bases from J, with 8 bases between. CDR3 size: 12 residues. Per the germline V gene, CDR1 is DFQATT and CDR2 is SNEGSKA (reference sequence). The CDR3 DNA reads TGCAGTGCGGACAGTATGAACACTGAAGCTTTCTTT. This encodes CSADSMNTEAFF.

The chain combines TRBV5-6 with TRBJ2-5; weak D call: TRBD1 (5 bases). Germline V gives CDR1 SGHDT, CDR2 YYEEEE. Trimming removed 7 bases from V and 5 bases from J, with 6 bases in between. The CDR3 loop spans 10 amino acids. CDR3 sequence: CASGAETQYF. The CDR3 coding sequence is TGTGCCAGCGGGGCGGAGACCCAGTACTTC.

In this sample, this clonotype turned up a few times. The chain has TRBV7-3 and TRBJ1-6; maybe TRBD1 (5 bases). The germline gives CDR1 SGHTA, CDR2 FQGTGA. V was cut by 6 bases and J by 10 bases, with 13 bases left in between. CDR3 length: 13 amino acids. DNA for the CDR3: TGTGCCAGCAGTCCAGGGCACGGGTCACCCCTCCACTTT. Translated: CASSPGHGSPLHF.

In this sample, this clonotype turned up a few times. V is TRBV20-1 and J is TRBJ2-2; no definite D call. The CDR3 contains 14 residues. The V end was cut by 0 bases, the J end by 8 bases, with 13 bases between. Germline V gives CDR1 DFQATT, CDR2 SNEGSKA (reference sequence). The CDR3 here is CSARDPRSQGELFF. In DNA, the CDR3 is TGCAGTGCTAGAGATCCGAGGAGCCAAGGGGAGCTGTTTTTT.

The table lists this clonotype with many counts. The rearrangement uses TRBV12-3 or TRBV12-4 and TRBJ2-6; 11 positions agree with TRBD1. J was trimmed by 0 bases and V by 7 bases; bases with no gene match: 23. The CDR3 has 23 amino acids. The CDR3 bases are TGTGCCAGCACCGGGGGACAGGGGGAAGTTAGCGGGGACCCGTTCTCTGGGGCCAACGTCCTGACTTTC. It is translated as CASTGGQGEVSGDPFSGANVLTF.

In this sample, this clonotype turned up a few times. The chain employs TRBV6-1 and TRBJ1-5; tentative D call: TRBD1 (5 bases). CDR3 size: 16 residues. V was shortened by 5 bases and J by 1 base, with 15 bases between the two germline ends. Germline V gives CDR1 MNHNS, CDR2 SASEGT. CDR3 amino acids: CASSPRGASSNQPQHF. The CDR3 DNA reads as TGTGCCAGCAGTCCCCGGGGCGCCTCCAGCAATCAGCCCCAGCATTTT.

The chain couples TRBV7-9 to TRBJ1-4, with a possible D match to TRBD1 (6 bases). V dropped 5 bases and J dropped 0 bases, with 7 bases sitting between them. The CDR3 loop spans 14 amino acids. Germline loops: CDR1 SEHNR, CDR2 FQNEAQ (reference sequence). CDR3 bases: TGTGCCAGCAGCAAGGGGGCAACTAATGAAAAACTGTTTTTT. It is translated as CASSKGATNEKLFF.

This chain connects TRBV5-1 to TRBJ1-6, with D maybe TRBD1 (5 bases). The ends were cut back, 4 bases at V and 6 bases at J, with 17 bases in the middle. Looked up from germline, CDR1 is SGHRS and CDR2 is YFSETQ. The CDR3 runs to 16 residues. CDR3 sequence: CASSLHPDGGNSPLHF. As DNA, the CDR3 is TGCGCCAGCAGCCTGCACCCTGACGGGGGTAATTCACCCCTCCACTTT.

This clonotype occurred a few times. This rearrangement joins TRBV20-1 to TRBJ1-6; the D gene is possibly TRBD1 (6 bases). The CDR3 is 15 amino acids. The V gene lost 6 bases and the J gene lost 7 bases, with 19 bases spanning the gap. Looked up from germline, CDR1 is DFQATT and CDR2 is SNEGSKA (reference sequence). The CDR3 here is CSARTRGTQNSPLHF. Written as DNA, the CDR3 is TGCAGTGCGCGGACGAGGGGGACACAGAATTCACCCCTCCACTTT.

The table lists this clonotype with a few counts. The V call is TRBV29-1, the J call TRBJ1-2; 9 bases align to TRBD1. CDR1 SQVTM and CDR2 ANQGSEA come from the germline V gene. The CDR3 totals 12 residues. V trimming: 4 bases; J trimming: 7 bases; junction bases outside the gene matches: 4. The CDR3 loop is CSVATGGRGYTF. CDR3 sequence (DNA): TGCAGCGTTGCCACAGGGGGCCGTGGCTACACCTTC.

The V call is TRBV20-1, the J call TRBJ1-4, with D perhaps TRBD1 (5 bases). The CDR3 totals 15 residues. Trimming left V 5 bases short and J 8 bases short, with 21 bases between. Germline-derived CDR1 and CDR2 are DFQATT and SNEGSKA (reference sequence). In DNA form, the CDR3 reads TGCAGTGCTCTGAAACGGGACGGGGCAGGGGAAAAACTGTTTTTT. It encodes CSALKRDGAGEKLFF.

This clonotype was seen many times. J is TRBJ2-5 and V is TRBV12-3 or TRBV12-4; TRBD2 agrees at 10 bases. The junction had 9 bases not matched to a gene; V was cut back by 7 bases and J by 4 bases. The CDR3 is 15 residues long. The chain's CDR3 is CASTPGSGGAETQYF. CDR3 DNA sequence: TGTGCCAGCACCCCGGGGAGCGGGGGGGCAGAGACCCAGTACTTC.

This clonotype was counted ten times or more. The chain has TRBV28 and TRBJ2-5; D possibly corresponds to TRBD1 (5 bases). Trimming shortened V by 2 bases and J by 5 bases, and 15 bases separated the two germline ends. CDR3 size: 15 residues. Germline CDR1 reads MDHEN; CDR2 reads SYDVKM. The CDR3 coding sequence is TGTGCCAGCAGTTTAGGGGCTGTAGAAGGGGAGACCCAGTACTTC. It translates to CASSLGAVEGETQYF.

On this clonotype itself: A read error may be the cause here, since a much bigger clone is one base away. The chain couples TRBV13 to TRBJ2-7; D possibly uses TRBD1 or TRBD2 (7 bases each). This CDR3 region has 16 residues. Germline loops: CDR1 PRHDT, CDR2 FYEKMQ (reference sequence). In DNA, the CDR3 is TGTGCCAGCAGCTTAGGCCGACAGGGAGGGAAATCCGAGCAGCACTTC. Encoded protein: CASSLGRQGGKSEQHF.

The chain links TRBV5-5 to TRBJ2-2, with 8 bases matching TRBD1. There are 16 residues in the CDR3. Germline values: CDR1 SGHKS, CDR2 YYEKEE (reference sequence). The ends lost 4 bases at V and 5 bases at J; junction bases unmatched: 10. The CDR3 bases are TGTGCCAGCAGCCTCATCCCAGGGGGCGAGACCGGGGAGCTGTTTTTT. This gives the protein CASSLIPGGETGELFF.

This clonotype came up a few times. CDR3 loop: CATSPQVLVRTDTQYF. Written as DNA, the CDR3 is TGTGCCACCAGCCCCCAAGTCCTGGTGAGGACAGATACGCAGTATTTT. The genes are TRBV15 and TRBJ2-3, with D uncertain. The CDR3 contains 16 residues. The ends were cut back, 5 bases at V and 3 bases at J, with 18 bases in the middle. The germline V gene has CDR1 LNHNV and CDR2 YYDKDF (reference sequence).

Many counts were recorded for this clonotype. This chain joins TRBV7-8 and TRBJ2-7; 7 bases align to TRBD1. J was trimmed by 4 bases and V by 11 bases; bases with no gene match: 14. The CDR3 has 14 amino acids. Germline V gene lookup returns CDR1 SGHVS and CDR2 FQNEAQ. The CDR3: CASSGGPWVYEQYF. In nucleotides, the CDR3 is TGTGCCTCCTCAGGGGGTCCCTGGGTGTACGAGCAGTACTTC.